Presented here are 15 T cell receptor beta chains from one specimen sequenced in a study of T cells in Graves' hyperthyroidism and ophthalmopathy (dated by TCRdb to the late 2010s). Libraries were constructed by multiplex PCR. Reads for this sample came from an Illumina HiSeq 2000. The TCR beta CDR3 regions were amplified from the RNA transcripts. The first round of RT-PCR for the TCR CDR3 was performed with the HTBI primer set and the Qiagen OneStep RT-PCR kit. Using fastp trimming at Q25 and MiXCR clonotype assembly, TCRdb reanalyzed the public sequencing data and kept in-frame beta chains. Every CDR3 protein is listed once, alongside the most common genes and DNA of its rows. The sample table holds around 300,000 distinct CDR3 sequences, of which roughly 19% were seen once. The top ten clonotypes cover under 45% of the sample. Sequenced input: blood. The receptor set was obtained from a man aged 50-60 years with Graves' ophthalmopathy.

The chain combines TRBV5-1 with TRBJ1-5; D unclear. The CDR3 covers 14 residues. The ends were cut back, 3 bases at V and 2 bases at J, with 9 bases in the middle. Germline CDR1 is SGHRS and CDR2 is YFSETQ. CDR3 sequence reads: CASSWGTGNQPQHF. As DNA, the CDR3 is TGCGCCAGCAGCTGGGGAACGGGCAATCAGCCCCAGCATTTT. Supplemented by reference TRBV5-1 and TRBJ1-5, the full variable domain reads KAGVTQTPRYLIKTRGQQVTLSCSPISGHRSVSWYQQTPGQGLQFLFEYFSETQRNKGNFPGRFSGRQFSNSRSEMNVSTLELGDSALYLCASSWGTGNQPQHFGDGTRLSIL.

The sample holds many counts of this clonotype. The chain has TRBV20-1 and TRBJ2-5; D uncertain. CDR1 and CDR2 from the germline V gene are DFQATT and SNEGSKA (reference sequence). The CDR3 is made up of 14 amino acids. Trimming removed 4 bases from V and 5 bases from J, with 17 bases in between. The CDR3 nucleotides are TGCAGTGCTACTAAGCTGGTCAGGCGGGAGACCCAGTACTTC. It specifies CSATKLVRRETQYF.

This clonotype came up once. This chain uses TRBV15 with TRBJ2-1; TRBD1 might be the D (5 bases). This CDR3 is 15 amino acids long. Trimming took off 9 bases at V and 0 bases at J, with 15 bases between the two ends. The V gene's germline CDR1 is LNHNV and CDR2 YYDKDF (reference sequence). This CDR3 is CATTGPDSSYNEQFF. DNA for the CDR3: TGTGCCACAACCGGGCCCGACAGCTCCTACAATGAGCAGTTCTTC. Full variable domain (rest looked up from reference TRBV15 and TRBJ2-1): DAMVIQNPRYQVTQFGKPVTLSCSQTLNHNVMYWYQQKSSQAPKLLFHYYDKDFNNEADTPDNFQSRRPNTSFCFLDIRSPGLGDTAMYLCATTGPDSSYNEQFFGPGTRLTVL.

At least ten counts were recorded for this clonotype. The chain employs TRBV28 and TRBJ1-1; D unclear. The CDR3 is 13 amino acids. CDR1 and CDR2 (germline): MDHEN, SYDVKM. V gave up 0 bases and J gave up 2 bases, with 4 bases separating them. The CDR3 reads CASSLWGNTEAFF. CDR3 nucleotide sequence: TGTGCCAGCAGTTTATGGGGTAACACTGAAGCTTTCTTT. Using reference TRBV28 and TRBJ1-1 for the parts outside the CDR3, the full variable domain is DVKVTQSSRYLVKRTGEKVFLECVQDMDHENMFWYRQDPGLGLRLIYFSYDVKMKEKGDIPEGYSVSREKKERFSLILESASTNQTSMYLCASSLWGNTEAFFGQGTRLTVV.

The chain is built from TRBV28 and TRBJ2-2; the match to TRBD2 covers 8 bases. V shed 3 bases, J shed 4 bases, and the junction held 7 bases outside the gene matches. Germline CDR1 reads MDHEN; CDR2 reads SYDVKM. The CDR3 has 16 residues. This CDR3 is CASSFRGRGATGELFF. CDR3 sequence (DNA): TGTGCCAGCAGTTTCAGAGGGCGGGGGGCCACCGGGGAGCTGTTTTTT.

This clonotype was detected ten times or more. This chain joins TRBV20-1 and TRBJ2-7; D is unclear. The CDR3 consists of 14 residues. The V gene lost 3 bases and the J gene lost 0 bases, with 12 bases spanning the gap. The germline gives CDR1 DFQATT, CDR2 SNEGSKA (reference sequence). CDR3 DNA: TGCAGTGCTAGGCCCATCGACTCCTCCTACGAGCAGTACTTC. Translated: CSARPIDSSYEQYF.

At least ten counts were recorded for this clonotype. V gene TRBV29-1 combines with J gene TRBJ2-7, with D possibly being TRBD1 (6 bases). Germline assignment: CDR1 SQVTM and CDR2 ANQGSEA. The V gene lost 6 bases and the J gene lost 3 bases, with 15 bases spanning the gap. The CDR3 spans 13 residues. CDR3 sequence (DNA): TGCAGCGTCTCAGGGGAGACCAACTACGAGCAGTACTTC. Amino acid sequence: CSVSGETNYEQYF.

This clonotype was seen once. The genes are TRBV6-1 and TRBJ2-2; 10 positions agree with TRBD1. V was clipped by 7 bases and J by 4 bases; unmatched bases: 3. The germline CDR1 and CDR2 sequences are MNHNS and SASEGT. The CDR3 is 14 residues long. DNA for the CDR3: TGTGCCAGCACTGGGGACAGGGGCACCGGGGAGCTGTTTTTT. Translation: CASTGDRGTGELFF.

The chain is built from TRBV6-6 and TRBJ2-2; possibly TRBD2 for D (5 bases). Per germline, CDR1 MNHNY and CDR2 SVGAGI (reference sequence). This CDR3 comprises 15 residues. With 0 bases removed from V and 4 bases from J, the gap between germline ends came to 9 bases. DNA for the CDR3: TGTGCCAGCAGTTACTCCCCGGGATCCACCGGGGAGCTGTTTTTT. Its protein is CASSYSPGSTGELFF.

This clonotype was observed many times. V gene TRBV11-2 combines with J gene TRBJ2-7, with TRBD1 matching over 9 bases. Germline V gene lookup returns CDR1 SGHAT and CDR2 FQNNGV. Trimming cost V 1 base and J 6 bases; bases outside gene matches: 4. The CDR3 extends over 14 amino acids. The CDR3 region has the DNA TGTGCCAGCAGCTTAGTACAGGGGGCGAGCGAGCAGTACTTC. Protein sequence: CASSLVQGASEQYF.

The CDR3 protein is CASSYSIGREKQFF. For the CDR3, the DNA is TGTGCCAGCAGTTACTCGATCGGACGGGAGAAGCAGTTCTTC. The J gene is TRBJ2-1, the V gene TRBV6-5; D might be TRBD2 (6 bases). The V gene's germline CDR1 is MNHEY and CDR2 SVGAGI. V lost 0 bases and J lost 11, with 14 bases in between. CDR3 size: 14 residues.

This clonotype was detected many times. The J gene is TRBJ2-7, the V gene TRBV2, with 13 bases lining up with TRBD2. Germline lookup yields CDR1 SNHLY and CDR2 FYNNEI. V lost 2 bases to trimming and J lost 6 bases; unmatched junction nucleotides: 4. The CDR3 spans 15 residues. The CDR3 nucleotides are TGTGCCAGCAGTGAAACTAGCGGGAGGGCCGGCGAGCAGTACTTC. Translation gives CASSETSGRAGEQYF.

This clonotype has just a few counts. The chain links TRBV5-1 to TRBJ1-1; no firm D call. The germline CDR1 and CDR2 sequences are SGHRS and YFSETQ. The CDR3 runs 16 residues. Trimming removed 0 bases from V and 0 bases from J, with 12 bases in between. Here the CDR3 DNA reads TGCGCCAGCAGCTTGGAGGATCCGGGAATGAACACTGAAGCTTTCTTT. This codes for CASSLEDPGMNTEAFF.

The chain carries TRBV29-1 and TRBJ2-3; D is undetermined. The CDR3 totals 13 residues. The germline V and J ends were trimmed by 7 bases and 1 base, with 12 bases remaining between them. Germline V gene data show CDR1 as SQVTM and CDR2 as ANQGSEA. The CDR3 DNA follows: TGCAGCGCCACGCCCATAGGCACAGATACGCAGTATTTT. Translating gives CSATPIGTDTQYF.

The rearrangement joins TRBV3-1 to TRBJ2-7; tentative D call: TRBD2 (6 bases). CDR3 size: 14 residues. Germline loops: CDR1 LGHDT, CDR2 YNNKEL (reference sequence). Trimming removed 6 bases at V and 2 bases at J, with 14 bases between. The CDR3 here is CASRLRGSTYEQYF. The CDR3 DNA follows: TGTGCCAGCAGACTACGGGGGTCTACCTACGAGCAGTACTTC.